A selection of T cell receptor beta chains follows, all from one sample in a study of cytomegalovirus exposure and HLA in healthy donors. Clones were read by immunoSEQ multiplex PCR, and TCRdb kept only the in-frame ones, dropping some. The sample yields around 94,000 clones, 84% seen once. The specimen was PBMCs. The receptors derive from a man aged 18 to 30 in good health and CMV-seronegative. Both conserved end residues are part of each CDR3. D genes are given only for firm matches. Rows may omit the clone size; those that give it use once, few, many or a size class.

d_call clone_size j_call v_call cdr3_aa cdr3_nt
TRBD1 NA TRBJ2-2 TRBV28 CASSDRVAGELFF TGTGCCAGCAGCGACAGGGTAGCCGGGGAGCTGTTTTTT
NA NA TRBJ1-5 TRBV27 CASSSTTGLSNQPQHF TGTGCCAGCAGTTCTACAACAGGCCTCAGCAATCAGCCCCAGCATTTT
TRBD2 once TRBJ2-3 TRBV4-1 CASSQVPAGVGPNTDTQYF TGCGCCAGCAGCCAAGTACCAGCGGGAGTGGGACCAAACACAGATACGCAGTATTTT
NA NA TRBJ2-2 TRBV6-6 CASRGRGDTGELFF TGTGCCAGCAGAGGCAGGGGGGACACCGGGGAGCTGTTTTTT
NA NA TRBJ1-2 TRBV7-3 CASSPYPESTGPDGYTF TGTGCCAGCAGCCCTTACCCCGAGAGTACAGGGCCTGATGGCTACACCTTC
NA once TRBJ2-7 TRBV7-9 CASSSPTRGYEQYF TGTGCCAGCAGCTCACCGACTAGGGGCTACGAGCAGTACTTC
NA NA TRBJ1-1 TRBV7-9 CASSLIRGNTEAFF TGTGCCAGCAGCCTCATCCGGGGGAACACTGAAGCTTTCTTT
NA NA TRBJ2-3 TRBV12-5 CASGLLATDTQYF TGTGCTAGTGGTTTATTAGCAACAGATACGCAGTATTTT
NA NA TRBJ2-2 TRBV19 CASSISGYTGELFF TGTGCCAGTAGTATATCAGGGTACACCGGGGAGCTGTTTTTT
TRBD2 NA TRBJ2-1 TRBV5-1 CASSFLAGSSYNEQFF TGCGCCAGCAGCTTCCTAGCGGGGAGTTCCTACAATGAGCAGTTCTTC
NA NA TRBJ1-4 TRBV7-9 CASSFVERGSEKLFF TGTGCCAGCAGCTTCGTGGAAAGGGGAAGTGAAAAACTGTTTTTT
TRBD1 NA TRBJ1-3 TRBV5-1 CASSFTTTGTGPGNTIYF TGCGCCAGCAGCTTTACCACCACAGGGACAGGGCCTGGAAACACCATATATTTT
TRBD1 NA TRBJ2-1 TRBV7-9 CASSPRGRGTGQGEQFF TGTGCCAGCAGCCCCAGGGGGCGCGGGACAGGCCAGGGGGAGCAGTTCTTC
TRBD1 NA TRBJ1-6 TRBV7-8 CASSSTGGKNSPLHF TGTGCCAGCAGCTCCACAGGGGGGAAGAATTCACCCCTCCACTTT
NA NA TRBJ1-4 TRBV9 CASSVQGANEKLFF TGTGCCAGCAGCGTACAGGGTGCTAATGAAAAACTGTTTTTT
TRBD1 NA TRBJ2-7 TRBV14 CASSHRQGKTYEQYF TGTGCCAGCAGCCATCGACAGGGGAAAACCTACGAGCAGTACTTC
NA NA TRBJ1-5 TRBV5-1 CASSRQGKF TGCGCCAGCAGCCGTCAGGGTAAGTTT
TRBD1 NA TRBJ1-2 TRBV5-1 CASSRNTGTGGGSVPGYTF TGCGCCAGCAGCAGAAACACCGGGACAGGGGGCGGCTCAGTCCCGGGCTACACCTTC
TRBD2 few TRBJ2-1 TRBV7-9 CASSPHGGAGGGTDEQFF TGTGCCAGCAGCCCTCACGGGGGAGCGGGAGGGGGTACTGATGAGCAGTTCTTC
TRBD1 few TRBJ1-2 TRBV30 CAWSDRGPNYGYTF TGTGCCTGGAGTGACAGGGGGCCCAACTATGGCTACACCTTC
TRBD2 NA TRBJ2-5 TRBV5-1 CASSAGGQETQYF TGCGCCAGCAGTGCCGGGGGGCAAGAGACCCAGTACTTC
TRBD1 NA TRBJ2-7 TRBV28 CASRRPGQGGSYEQYF TGTGCCAGCAGGAGACCGGGACAGGGGGGGTCCTACGAGCAGTACTTC
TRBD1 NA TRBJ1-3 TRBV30 CAWSYRIGTGFNTIYF TGTGCCTGGAGCTATAGAATCGGGACAGGGTTCAACACCATATATTTT
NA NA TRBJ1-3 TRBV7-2 CASSPPTAGNTIYF TGTGCCAGCAGCCCCCCGACAGCTGGAAACACCATATATTTT
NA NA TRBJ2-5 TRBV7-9 CASSTYRDYQETQYF TGTGCCAGCAGCACGTACCGGGACTACCAAGAGACCCAGTACTTC
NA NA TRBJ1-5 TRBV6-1 CASGFGNQPQHF TGTGCCAGCGGTTTCGGTAATCAGCCCCAGCATTTT
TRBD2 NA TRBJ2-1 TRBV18 CASSPPGLAGDAEQFF TGTGCCAGCTCACCACCGGGACTAGCGGGAGACGCTGAGCAGTTCTTC
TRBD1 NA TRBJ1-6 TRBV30 CAWSPGWGTGTESYNSPLHF TGTGCCTGGAGCCCCGGATGGGGCACCGGGACAGAGAGTTATAATTCACCCCTCCACTTT
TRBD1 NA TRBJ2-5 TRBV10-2 CASSFRQGQQETQYF TGCGCCAGCAGTTTCCGACAGGGCCAACAAGAGACCCAGTACTTC
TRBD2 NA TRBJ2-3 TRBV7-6 CASSQAPGGSDTQYF TGTGCCAGCAGTCAGGCCCCGGGGGGGAGTGATACGCAGTATTTT
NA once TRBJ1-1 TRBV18 CASSPKTGSNTEAFF TGTGCCAGCTCACCGAAAACAGGGTCAAACACTGAAGCTTTCTTT
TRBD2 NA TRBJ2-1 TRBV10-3 CAISDLGSGRVDEQFF TGTGCCATCAGTGACCTGGGTAGCGGGAGGGTCGATGAGCAGTTCTTC
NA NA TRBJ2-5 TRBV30 CAWSVHRDQETQYF TGTGCCTGGAGTGTACACAGGGACCAAGAGACCCAGTACTTC
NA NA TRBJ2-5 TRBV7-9 CASSLLWGRRGETQYF TGTGCCAGCAGCTTACTATGGGGGCGTCGGGGTGAGACCCAGTACTTC
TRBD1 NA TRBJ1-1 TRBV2 CASSEVGTDAFF TGTGCCAGCAGTGAAGTAGGGACAGACGCTTTCTTT
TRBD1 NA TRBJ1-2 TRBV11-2 CASSSVYRTGKINYGYTF TGTGCCAGCAGCTCAGTATACCGGACAGGGAAGATTAACTATGGCTACACCTTC
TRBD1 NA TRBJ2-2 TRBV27 CASSLISGTGTGELFF TGTGCCAGCAGTTTAATCTCCGGGACAGGCACCGGGGAGCTGTTTTTT
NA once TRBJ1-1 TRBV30 CAFPPRFSTEAFF TGTGCCTTCCCGCCCCGGTTTAGCACTGAAGCTTTCTTT
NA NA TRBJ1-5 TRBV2 CASSDTRTPNQPQHF TGTGCCAGCAGTGACACCCGAACACCCAATCAGCCCCAGCATTTT
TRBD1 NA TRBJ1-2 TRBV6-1 CASSARDSNGYTF TGTGCCAGCAGTGCCCGGGACAGTAACGGCTACACCTTC
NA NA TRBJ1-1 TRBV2 CASTEGGNTEAFF TGTGCCAGCACCGAGGGCGGGAACACTGAAGCTTTCTTT
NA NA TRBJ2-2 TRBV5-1 CASSFAGELFF TGCGCCAGCAGCTTCGCCGGGGAGCTGTTTTTT
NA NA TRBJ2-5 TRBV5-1 CASSLINRQETQYF TGCGCCAGCAGCTTGATTAACAGACAAGAGACCCAGTACTTC
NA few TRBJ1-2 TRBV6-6 CASSYPQDSPVYGYTF TGTGCCAGCAGTTACCCCCAGGACAGCCCGGTTTATGGCTACACCTTC
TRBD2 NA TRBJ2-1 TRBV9 CASSDDRFSGRAGNEQFF TGTGCCAGCAGTGACGACAGGTTTAGCGGGAGGGCCGGCAATGAGCAGTTCTTC
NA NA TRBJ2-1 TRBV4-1 CASSQEAGGFNEQFF TGCGCCAGCAGCCAAGAGGCAGGGGGGTTCAATGAGCAGTTCTTC
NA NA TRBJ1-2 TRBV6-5 CASSGAPGHHYGYTF TGTGCCAGCAGTGGGGCGCCGGGACACCACTATGGCTACACCTTC
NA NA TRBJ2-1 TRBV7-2 CASSLYGTHNEQFF TGTGCCAGCAGCCTCTACGGGACTCACAATGAGCAGTTCTTC
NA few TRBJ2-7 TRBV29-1 CSVPMAGRNEQYF TGCAGCGTTCCAATGGCGGGAAGAAACGAGCAGTACTTC
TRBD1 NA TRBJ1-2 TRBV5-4 CASSTMDRVYGYTF TGTGCCAGCAGCACAATGGACAGGGTCTATGGCTACACCTTC
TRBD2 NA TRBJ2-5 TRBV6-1 CASSGGLAYQETQYF TGTGCCAGCAGTGGGGGACTAGCGTACCAAGAGACCCAGTACTTC
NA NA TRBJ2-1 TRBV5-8 CASSLVAVSFNEQFF TGTGCCAGCAGCTTGGTCGCAGTTTCCTTCAATGAGCAGTTCTTC
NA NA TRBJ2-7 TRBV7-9 CASSPSSGGRVYEQYF TGTGCCAGCAGCCCGAGCTCTGGTGGCAGGGTCTACGAGCAGTACTTC
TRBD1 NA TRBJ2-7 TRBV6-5 CASSYDRAPYEQYF TGTGCCAGCAGTTACGACAGGGCGCCCTACGAGCAGTACTTC
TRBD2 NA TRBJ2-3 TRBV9 CASSENLIAGLTQYF TGTGCCAGCAGCGAGAACTTAATAGCGGGCCTTACGCAGTATTTT